This TCR beta chain was profiled in a study of T cells in Graves' hyperthyroidism and ophthalmopathy. V dropped 4 bases and J dropped 7 bases, with 8 bases sitting between them. CDR3 size: 12 residues. In germline, CDR1 is SGDLS, CDR2 YYNGEE. Amplification of TCR beta CDR3 regions used RNA as the template. The study used the HTBI primer set for a first-round RT-PCR of the TCR CDR3. TCRdb reprocessed the multiplex PCR reads with MiXCR, giving one entry per CDR3 protein. The sample shows roughly 300,000 distinct CDR3 sequences, around 23% of them seen only once. Sample: blood. The clonotype originates from a woman between 50 and 59 years old with Graves' hyperthyroidism. V and J are TRBV9 and TRBJ2-2; D ambiguous. Written as DNA, the CDR3 is TGTGCCAGCAGCACAGTGAGCGGGGAGCTGTTTTTT. The encoded protein is CASSTVSGELFF.